The rows below give T cell receptor beta chains drawn from one sample of a study of shared clonotypes between healthy human individuals. Here immunoSEQ multiplex PCR was the method, and the copy in TCRdb shows in-frame clones only, minus some. The table shows some 510,000 clones, with 79% occurring only once. Sequenced sample: PBMCs. These receptor sequences come from a woman aged 40 to 50 in good health. Some clones in this sample may be carry-over from other donors' samples. CDR3s include the opening cysteine and the closing phenylalanine or tryptophan. A D gene is named only where the DNA matches it firmly. Expanded clones get a size class; other rows say once, few or many, or leave the size out.

>TRBD2|TRBJ2-3|.|TRBV10-3
TGTGCCATCAGCACGGGACTAGCAGGGGTAGATACGCAGTATTTT
CAISTGLAGVDTQYF
>.|TRBJ2-3|.|TRBV7-9
TGTGCCAGCAGCCTATATGACAGCACAGATACGCAGTATTTT
CASSLYDSTDTQYF
>.|TRBJ1-1|.|TRBV7-8
TGTGCCAGCAGCCGTTCCCTGAACACTGAAGCTTTCTTT
CASSRSLNTEAFF
>.|TRBJ2-7|.|TRBV7-6
TGTGCCAGCAGCTTGCGTGAGTCGGGCTACGAGCAGTACTTC
CASSLRESGYEQYF
>.|TRBJ2-1|.|TRBV7-3
TGTGCCAGCAGCTCCCGGGACTCGTCCTACAATGAGCAGTTCTTC
CASSSRDSSYNEQFF
>TRBD2|TRBJ2-1|.|TRBV28
TGTGCCAGCACCCAACCGGGACTAGGAGTTGAGCAGTTCTTC
CASTQPGLGVEQFF
>TRBD2|TRBJ2-1|.|TRBV12-5
TGTGCTAGTGGTTTGGTACTAACCCAGCGGGAGACTCCCAATGAGCAGTTCTTC
CASGLVLTQRETPNEQFF
>.|TRBJ2-3|once|TRBV7-3
TGTGCCAGCAGCGAAACGGAGACAGATACGCAGTATTTT
CASSETETDTQYF
>TRBD2|TRBJ2-7|few|TRBV28
TGTGCCAGCAGTTTCTTGGGACTAGCGGGCACCGAAGGCTACGAGCAGTACTTC
CASSFLGLAGTEGYEQYF
>.|TRBJ2-4|.|TRBV10-3
TGTGCCATCAGTGACTATAGAAACATTCAGTACTTC
CAISDYRNIQYF
>TRBD2|TRBJ2-3|once|TRBV7-9
TGTGCCAGCAGCCCCGCCCTGGGGCTAGCGGGAGGTGGGGTAGATACGCAGTATTTT
CASSPALGLAGGGVDTQYF
>.|TRBJ1-2|.|TRBV15
TGTGCCACCAGCAGGAAAATTACAGGGTCTGGAGGCTACACCTTC
CATSRKITGSGGYTF
>.|TRBJ1-6|.|TRBV11-2
TGTGCCAGCAGCTTAGAGGGAGGTATTAATTCACCCCTCCACTTT
CASSLEGGINSPLHF
>.|TRBJ2-2|.|TRBV7-9
TGTGCCAGCAGCGGTGAGCCCACCGGGGAGCTGTTTTTT
CASSGEPTGELFF
>TRBD2|TRBJ2-1|.|TRBV18
TGTGCCAGCTCACTCGTCTTTGCGGGAGGAGACAATGAGCAGTTCTTC
CASSLVFAGGDNEQFF
>.|TRBJ2-1|.|TRBV5-1
TGCGCCAGCACCCACGGCGGGAATACGAACAATGAGCAGTTCTTC
CASTHGGNTNNEQFF
>.|TRBJ2-7|.|TRBV19
TGTGCCAGTAGCACGGACCTGAATCGGGTCGAGCAGTACTTC
CASSTDLNRVEQYF
>.|TRBJ1-3|.|TRBV2
TGTGCCAGCACCATCGGAGGCCCTGACACCATATATTTT
CASTIGGPDTIYF
>.|TRBJ1-3|.|TRBV5-1
TGCGCCAGCAGTCTACCCCGGGACCCTGGAAACACCATATATTTT
CASSLPRDPGNTIYF
>.|TRBJ2-3|.|TRBV19
TGTGCCAGTAGTATTCTCCGGGGTCCGGAGGGGTCAGATACGCAGTATTTT
CASSILRGPEGSDTQYF
>.|TRBJ1-2|.|TRBV7-9
TGTGCCAGCAGACCAACAGCTGACTATGGCTACACCTTC
CASRPTADYGYTF
>TRBD2|TRBJ2-1|.|TRBV6-5
TGTGCCAGCAGCCCTCTAGTAGCGGGAGACTATGAGCAGTTCTTC
CASSPLVAGDYEQFF
>.|TRBJ2-2|few|TRBV7-9
TGTGCCAGCGCCTGGGTACAGGGGAGGACCGGGGAGCTGTTTTTT
CASAWVQGRTGELFF
>.|TRBJ1-2|.|TRBV5-4
TGTGCCAGCAGCTTGGACAGGAGTATACACTATGGCTACACCTTC
CASSLDRSIHYGYTF
>.|TRBJ1-5|.|TRBV19
TGTGCCAGTAGTATAGATTTTTGGACAGAGTATAGCAATCAGCCCCAGCATTTT
CASSIDFWTEYSNQPQHF
>.|TRBJ2-3|once|TRBV19
TGTGCCAGTAGTATAGGTTACGGGACACCCGGGGATACGCAGTATTTT
CASSIGYGTPGDTQYF
>TRBD1|TRBJ2-7|.|TRBV28
TGTGCCAGCAGTTTGGACAGGGAGTTCGACGAGCAGTACTTC
CASSLDREFDEQYF
>TRBD2|TRBJ2-3|.|TRBV15
TGTGCCACCAGCAGAGGAGCGGGAGTGGGTTTGGGGACAGATACGCAGTATTTT
CATSRGAGVGLGTDTQYF
>.|TRBJ2-1|.|TRBV16
TGTGCCAGCGCGGTCGGCGGGAACATTGTCAATGAGCAGTTCTTC
CASAVGGNIVNEQFF
>.|TRBJ2-1|few|TRBV14
TGTGCCAGCAGCGGGAGAGGGGCAAGCTCCTACAATGAGCAGTTCTTC
CASSGRGASSYNEQFF
>TRBD2|TRBJ2-2|.|TRBV2
TGTGCCAGCAGTGGGGGACTAGCGGGAGAGCTGTTTTTT
CASSGGLAGELFF
>TRBD2|TRBJ2-5|.|TRBV4-3
TGCGCCAGCAGCCAAGGGCTCGCGGCTAGCGGCCAAGAGACCCAGTACTTC
CASSQGLAASGQETQYF
>.|TRBJ1-2|.|TRBV7-9
TGTGCCAGCAGCTTAAACAGAAACTATGGCTACACCTTC
CASSLNRNYGYTF
>TRBD1|TRBJ1-2|.|TRBV28
TGTGCCACCCCTCATCGGACAGGCCGAAAGGGTGGCTACACCTTC
CATPHRTGRKGGYTF
>TRBD1|TRBJ1-4|.|TRBV5-1
TGCGCCAGCAGCTTGGCCGGGACAGCTAATGAAAAACTGTTTTTT
CASSLAGTANEKLFF
>TRBD2|TRBJ2-7|.|TRBV30
TGTGCCTGGAGTCCAACGGGAGGGACGGCCTTCAACTTC
CAWSPTGGTAFNF
>TRBD2|TRBJ2-1|once|TRBV2
TGTGCCAGCAGTAATCGGACTAGCGCTTATTACAATGAGCAGTTCTTC
CASSNRTSAYYNEQFF
>.|TRBJ1-1|.|TRBV7-2
TGTGCCAGCAGCTTAGCAGGGGACACTGAAGCTTTCTTT
CASSLAGDTEAFF
>.|TRBJ2-2|.|TRBV29-1
TGCAGCGGAACCTTCACGAACACCGGGGAGCTGTTTTTT
CSGTFTNTGELFF
>.|TRBJ2-1|.|TRBV11-3
TGTGCCAGCAGCTTAGGCCCGAACAATGAGCAGTTCTTC
CASSLGPNNEQFF
>.|TRBJ1-4|.|TRBV6-1
TGTGCCAGCAGTGGAACCCGGGGGGGAAATGAAAAACTGTTTTTT
CASSGTRGGNEKLFF
>.|TRBJ2-1|.|TRBV19
TGTGCCAGTAGCCGATTAGTCGGGAGCGGCAATGAGCAGTTCTTC
CASSRLVGSGNEQFF
>TRBD1|TRBJ2-7|.|TRBV28
TGTGCCACCAAGATTGGGACAGGCTACGAGCAGTACTTC
CATKIGTGYEQYF